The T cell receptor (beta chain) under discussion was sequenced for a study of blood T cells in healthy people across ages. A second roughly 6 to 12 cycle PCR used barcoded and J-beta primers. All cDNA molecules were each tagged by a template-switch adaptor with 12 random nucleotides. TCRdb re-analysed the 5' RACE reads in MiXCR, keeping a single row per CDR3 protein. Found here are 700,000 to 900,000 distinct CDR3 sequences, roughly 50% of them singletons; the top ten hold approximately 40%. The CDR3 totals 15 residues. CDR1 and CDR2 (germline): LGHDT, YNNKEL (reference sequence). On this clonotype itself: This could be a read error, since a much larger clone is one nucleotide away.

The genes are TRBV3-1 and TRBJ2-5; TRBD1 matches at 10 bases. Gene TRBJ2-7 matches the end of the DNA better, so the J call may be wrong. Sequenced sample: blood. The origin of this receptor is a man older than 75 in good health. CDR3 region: CASSLERQGAYEQYF. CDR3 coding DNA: TGTGCCAGCAGCCTTGAGAGACAGGGGGCTTACGAGCAGTACTTC.